This T cell receptor (beta chain) was documented in a study of T cells in Graves' hyperthyroidism and ophthalmopathy (dated by TCRdb to between 2019 and 2020). A note on the overall study: Peripheral blood was collected at initial diagnosis, before any treatment. A discovery cohort of roughly 96 patients, about 44 with Graves' ophthalmopathy and under 60 with stable Graves' hyperthyroidism, was used to find distinguishing TCR V-J signatures. An independent validation cohort of fewer than 20 hyperthyroidism patients and about 16 patients who later progressed to ophthalmopathy tested prospective prediction of ophthalmopathy. The 95 to 100 discovery patients were randomly split 7:3 into training and test sets. In addition, the study compared T-cell repertoires in thyroid tissue and in blood from five to seven Graves' hyperthyroidism patients. After sampling, hyperthyroidism patients received methimazole starting at 30 mg daily, and ophthalmopathy patients received high-dose intravenous methylprednisolone. The paper describes TCR Vbeta CDR3 sequencing of roughly 130 peripheral blood samples, made up of 43 ophthalmopathy patients, 70 to 75 hyperthyroidism patients and roughly 17 progressor patients. What the research found in general, with its limitations: In cross-validation, a model built on a 13 V-J signature told ophthalmopathy apart from stable hyperthyroidism with over 85% sensitivity and roughly 82% specificity, and in testing the same model reached 80%/75%. No statistical method was used to set the sample size in advance, and investigators knew the group allocation. During validation, the model predicted progression to ophthalmopathy a median of about 5.9 months ahead of onset, with 60% to 71% sensitivity and 72.22% specificity. Most expanded thyroid clonotypes (frequency above 0.001) were also found in blood, which suggests that blood repertoires may mirror thyroid immune responses.

Graves' hyperthyroidism was defined as stable when no progression to ophthalmopathy occurred over 18 months of follow-up. The hyperthyroidism patients were between 18 and 65 years old and newly diagnosed, with a disease duration of less than 2 months. Any patient with an uncontrolled infection, another autoimmune disease, pregnancy or lactation was excluded. Diagnoses were based on clinical symptoms, serum thyroxine and TRAb, thyroid ultrasound and orbital computed tomography. PBMCs were isolated from more than 8 ml of fresh peripheral blood by Ficoll-Paque density gradient centrifugation. Total RNA was extracted using Trizol reagent, and RNA quality was assessed on an Agilent 2100 Bioanalyzer. Of note for this clonotype: Its antigen is not yet known. There are no base qualities to consult, and no much larger clone falls within one base.

From cysteine to phenylalanine, the CDR3 is 14 amino acids long. The retained sequence is limited to the CDR3, 42 bases, with the frame set at the first base. V drops 4 bases and J drops 2 bases, leaving 11 bases in between. The germline V gene (reference sequence) sets CDR1 to SEHNR and CDR2 to FQNEAQ. TCR beta CDR3 regions were amplified from RNA transcripts. The first round of RT-PCR for the TCR CDR3 was performed with the HTBI primer set and the Qiagen OneStep RT-PCR kit. Libraries were constructed in a second round of multiplex PCR, after which size selection and purification were carried out. Paired-end sequencing of the libraries was performed with 100 bp reads on an Illumina HiSeq2000. The authors processed their data as follows. SOAPnuke was used to process the raw data, throwing out any read that contained adapters or uncalled bases, had a mean Phred below 15, or lacked an exact constant-primer or identifier match. COPE v1.2.5 was used to merge the high-quality paired reads, and each unique nucleotide sequence was defined as a clonotype. MiTCR v1.1 was used to align clonotypes to the IMGT TRBV, TRBD and TRBJ reference segments. The analysis included only V-J combinations with a frequency above 0.0001, which together covered around 99% of the repertoires. The TCS score was defined as F50 (clonal expansion) divided by E x V (chaos), with BLOSUM62-based TCRdist calculated between CDR3 peptides within each V-J. Welch's t-statistics and random forest reduced roughly 540 V-J features to under 15, which were used in a naive Bayes classifier (R e1071). Using fastp trimming at Q25 and MiXCR clonotype assembly, TCRdb reanalyzed the public sequencing data and kept in-frame beta chains. Rows merge per CDR3 protein into single entries with the most common DNA and genes. The V and J calls shown here were made by TCRdb, not taken from the authors' results. Across this sample there are hundreds of thousands of distinct CDR3 sequences, with about 14% seen only once. The leading ten clones occupy roughly a tenth of the sample.

The receptor chain draws on TRBV7-9 and TRBJ1-1; TRBD1 might be the D gene, on 6 matching bases. Sequencing was carried out using blood. This clonotype originated in a woman aged 18-29 years with Graves' hyperthyroidism. Here is the DNA: TGTGCCAGCAGCTGGACAGTAACTAACACTGAAGCTTTCTTT. The translation is CASSWTVTNTEAFF.